This T cell receptor (beta chain) was obtained from a study of CD8 T cells in Susac syndrome. It was with random hexamers that roughly 0.45 to 1 ug RNA was reverse transcribed. One entry per CDR3 protein, called by TCRdb with MiXCR from the immunoSEQ multiplex PCR reads. The sample yields about 200,000 distinct CDR3 sequences, roughly 94% seen once. Negative isolation was used for CD8+ and CD4+ T cells, and FACS enrichment was applied to TEMRA cells. The V and J ends lost 4 bases and 3 bases respectively, with 12 bases between them. There are 15 residues in the CDR3. The TCR comes from a human donor with multiple sclerosis. J is TRBJ2-2 and V is TRBV12-3 or TRBV12-4, with D maybe TRBD1 (6 bases). Specimen: CD4+ T cells from PBMCs. The CDR3 loop is CASSSDRSDTGELFF. Written as DNA, the CDR3 is TGTGCCAGCAGTTCCGACAGGTCGGACACCGGGGAGCTGTTTTTT.